What follows are 21 T cell receptor beta chains derived from one specimen sequenced in a study of blood T cell repertoires in COVID-19 (dated by TCRdb to about 2020). The library relied on the immunoSEQ multiplex PCR assay. The source is immuneACCESS, and TCRdb retained only in-frame sequences with V and J called. Part of the clones is not carried over; for the studies checked, unresolved V genes explain less than half of this, and the remainder is unexplained. A total of roughly 61,000 clones appear in this sample, around 92% of them only once. Jointly, the top ten make up 2% to 2.5% of the sample. The specimen sequenced was peripheral blood. These receptors were taken from a man aged 60-69 years with acute or convalescent COVID-19.

The chain couples TRBV9 to TRBJ2-3; tentatively, D is TRBD1 (5 bases). Trimming removed 4 bases at V and 1 base at J, with 13 bases between. CDR3 length equals 15 residues. Germline V gene data show CDR1 as SGDLS and CDR2 as YYNGEE. The CDR3 is CASSPGRGGTDTQYF. As DNA, the CDR3 is TGTGCCAGCAGCCCCGGAAGGGGCGGCACAGATACGCAGTATTTT.

This clone was detected only a few times. This chain uses TRBV2 with TRBJ2-7, with D possibly TRBD1 on 6 matching bases. Germline values: CDR1 SNHLY, CDR2 FYNNEI. CDR3 size: 15 residues. V shed 7 bases and J shed 4 bases, with 20 bases lying between them. This chain's CDR3 is CASTYLQGGGYEQYF. The DNA of the CDR3 is TGTGCCAGCACCTACCTCCAAGGGGGTGGGTACGAGCAGTACTTC.

This chain uses TRBV28 with TRBJ2-7; 10 nucleotides line up with TRBD2. V lost 3 bases, J lost 2 bases, and 4 bases stayed unmatched. The CDR3 sequence is 15 residues long. Germline V gives CDR1 MDHEN, CDR2 SYDVKM. In nucleotides, the CDR3 is TGTGCCAGCAGTTTTCGGACTAGCGGAACCTACGAGCAGTACTTC. Residues: CASSFRTSGTYEQYF.

This clone was observed once. The gene calls are TRBV10-3 and TRBJ2-5; D is unresolved. Trimming cost V 2 bases and J 5 bases, with 12 bases left between them. CDR1 and CDR2 from the germline V gene are ENHRY and SYGVKD. CDR3 length: 14 residues. The chain's CDR3 is CAISEPTLGETQYF. The DNA for the CDR3 is TGTGCCATCAGTGAGCCAACTCTCGGGGAGACCCAGTACTTC.

The V and J genes are TRBV29-1 and TRBJ2-2; TRBD2 aligns across 7 bases. This CDR3 contains 16 residues. Trimming took 1 base from V and 5 from J; bases not matched to a gene: 10. CDR1 and CDR2 (germline): SQVTM, ANQGSEA. The CDR3: CSVEVEERERTGELFF. The CDR3 nucleotides read TGCAGCGTTGAAGTGGAGGAGCGGGAAAGAACCGGGGAGCTGTTTTTT.

The chain links TRBV7-8 to TRBJ1-5; TRBD1 is a possible D gene (6 bases). The length of the CDR3 is 17 residues. Germline values: CDR1 SGHVS, CDR2 FQNEAQ. Trimming took off 3 bases at V and 2 bases at J, with 17 bases between the two ends. The CDR3 DNA is TGTGCCAGCAGCTTTTCTCAGGTTGAGGGGGGCAATCAGCCCCAGCATTTT. As protein: CASSFSQVEGGNQPQHF.

The CDR3 region is CASSQGTSQSSYNEQFF. The CDR3, as DNA: TGCGCCAGCAGCCAAGGGACTAGCCAGAGCTCCTACAATGAGCAGTTCTTC. This rearrangement joins TRBV4-3 to TRBJ2-1; 8 positions agree with TRBD2. V gave up 1 base and J gave up 0 bases; unmatched junction bases: 5. Germline CDR1 LGHNA, CDR2 YSLEER. CDR3 length equals 17 residues.

The J gene is TRBJ2-3, the V gene TRBV5-5, with D perhaps matching TRBD2 (5 bases). This CDR3 has 14 amino acids. The germline gives CDR1 SGHKS, CDR2 YYEKEE (reference sequence). V gave up 2 bases and J gave up 6 bases, with 13 bases separating them. The CDR3 sequence is CASSFLAAADTQYF. DNA of the CDR3: TGTGCCAGCAGCTTCTTAGCAGCGGCGGATACGCAGTATTTT.

The chain has TRBV6-1 and TRBJ1-2, with D hard to call. CDR1 MNHNS and CDR2 SASEGT come from the germline V gene. V gave up 2 bases and J gave up 4 bases, with 17 bases separating them. This CDR3 is 16 amino acids long. This chain's CDR3 is CASSELSTLAAYGYTF. The CDR3 DNA reads as TGTGCCAGCAGTGAACTCTCGACCTTAGCAGCCTATGGCTACACCTTC.

The CDR3 bases are TGTGCCAGCAGTGGGGCCCTTGGTGAAAAACTGTTTTTT. Its protein is CASSGALGEKLFF. The chain recombines TRBV2 with TRBJ1-4; D remains ambiguous. Looked up from germline, CDR1 is SNHLY and CDR2 is FYNNEI. The CDR3 loop spans 13 amino acids. Deletions cut 4 bases from V and 7 bases from J, with 10 bases between. The full variable domain, with the rest looked up from reference TRBV2 and TRBJ1-4, is EPEVTQTPSHQVTQMGQEVILRCVPISNHLYFYWYRQILGQKVEFLVSFYNNEISEKSEIFDDQFSVERPDGSNFTLKIRSTKLEDSAMYFCASSGALGEKLFFGSGTQLSVL.

V is TRBV30 and J is TRBJ1-6, with D unresolved. CDR1 GTSNPN and CDR2 SVGIG come from the germline V gene (reference sequence). Trimming removed 2 bases at V and 9 bases at J, with 8 bases between. The CDR3 is 12 amino acids. The CDR3 nucleotides read TGTGCCTGGAGTCTAGTAATTTCACCCCTCCACTTT. Translation gives CAWSLVISPLHF.

V usage is TRBV5-1 and J usage is TRBJ1-5, with unresolved D. The germline V gene encodes CDR1 SGHRS and CDR2 YFSETQ. The CDR3 has 16 residues. V lost 0 bases to trimming and J lost 5 bases, with 15 bases between them. CDR3 region: CASSLAGGPGDQPQHF. The CDR3 DNA is TGCGCCAGCAGCTTGGCCGGAGGGCCGGGCGATCAGCCCCAGCATTTT.

The chain couples TRBV12-5 to TRBJ2-7; 13 bases match TRBD2. This CDR3 contains 15 residues. J gave up 4 bases and V 7 bases, and 7 bases lay outside the gene matches. Germline values: CDR1 LGHNT, CDR2 FRNRAP. CDR3 sequence (DNA): TGTGCTAGTGCTACTCAGGGACTAGCGGGATACGAGCAGTACTTC. It encodes CASATQGLAGYEQYF.

In its sample, this clone was seen a few times. The chain couples TRBV18 to TRBJ2-2; a possible D gene is TRBD1 (6 bases). Germline CDR1 KGHSH, CDR2 LQKENI. The length of the CDR3 is 15 residues. Deletions cut 2 bases from V and 2 bases from J, with 9 bases between. The DNA of the CDR3 is TGTGCCAGCTCACCATCAGGGGTTAACACCGGGGAGCTGTTTTTT. Translation gives CASSPSGVNTGELFF.

The chain employs TRBV5-1 and TRBJ2-6; TRBD2 is a possible D gene (6 bases). Germline CDR1 is SGHRS and CDR2 is YFSETQ. The CDR3 totals 14 residues. Trimming cost V 4 bases and J 1 base, with 6 bases left between them. CDR3 amino acids: CASSGGSGANVLTF. CDR3 in DNA: TGCGCCAGCAGCGGGGGGTCTGGGGCCAACGTCCTGACTTTC.

This chain connects TRBV2 to TRBJ1-2; D may be TRBD1 (6 bases). V gave up 6 bases and J gave up 2 bases, with 13 bases separating them. The CDR3 consists of 14 residues. In germline, CDR1 is SNHLY, CDR2 FYNNEI. The CDR3 protein is CASRGTYINYGYTF. CDR3 DNA sequence: TGTGCCAGCAGAGGGACATACATAAACTATGGCTACACCTTC.

The genes are TRBV27 and TRBJ2-7; 8 bases map to TRBD2. This CDR3 is 16 amino acids long. Germline V gene data show CDR1 as MNHEY and CDR2 as SMNVEV (reference sequence). Losses at the gene ends were 0 bases for V and 4 bases for J; bases not matched to a gene: 8. CDR3 region: CASSLSSSGRRYEQYF. The CDR3 nucleotides read TGTGCCAGCAGTTTATCGTCGAGCGGGAGAAGGTACGAGCAGTACTTC.

The rearrangement uses TRBV6-5 and TRBJ1-2; the match to TRBD1 covers 7 bases. Per the germline V gene, CDR1 is MNHEY and CDR2 is SVGAGI. V was pared by 0 bases and J by 4 bases, with 8 bases of the junction left unmatched. CDR3 length: 16 residues. Written as DNA, the CDR3 is TGTGCCAGCAGTTACTCGAGGGGGCAGAGGGGCTATGGCTACACCTTC. Amino acid sequence: CASSYSRGQRGYGYTF.

V usage is TRBV19 and J usage is TRBJ2-5, with TRBD2 as a possible D gene (6 bases). The germline V gene has CDR1 LNHDA and CDR2 SQIVND (reference sequence). Trimming stripped 6 bases from V and 5 bases from J, with 13 bases between. There are 13 residues in the CDR3. This chain's CDR3 is CASRDAGGETQYF. For the CDR3, the DNA is TGTGCCAGTAGGGACGCAGGAGGGGAGACCCAGTACTTC.

This clone was counted only a few times. The chain combines TRBV9 with TRBJ1-4; 8 nucleotides match TRBD1. The CDR3 runs to 16 residues. Trimming removed 4 bases from V and 4 bases from J; junction bases left unmatched: 9. Looked up from germline, CDR1 is SGDLS and CDR2 is YYNGEE. In nucleotides, the CDR3 is TGTGCCAGCAGCCCCCGTGGGGACAGGTTTAATGAAAAACTGTTTTTT. It yields the protein CASSPRGDRFNEKLFF.

The chain combines TRBV6-1 with TRBJ2-1, with D tentatively TRBD1 (7 bases). Germline assignment: CDR1 MNHNS and CDR2 SASEGT. The V gene lost 3 bases and the J gene lost 9 bases, with 27 bases spanning the gap. The CDR3 sequence is 18 residues long. As DNA, the CDR3 is TGTGCCAGCAGTGACCAGGGGGGTCTGGGGAGGCCGTTGGGTGAGCAGTTCTTC. Protein product: CASSDQGGLGRPLGEQFF.